This TCR beta chain was identified in a study of CD8 T cells in ankylosing spondylitis. The study's findings and limits: Apparently characteristic of ankylosing spondylitis blood was a TCR beta motif (roughly 8 highly homologous variants).

The CDR3 loop spans 14 amino acids. On this clonotype itself: Its cognate antigen is unknown.

In making TCR beta libraries, quantitative 5'-RACE with molecular barcodes was used. From the 5' RACE reads, TCRdb called clonotypes with MiXCR, one entry per CDR3 protein. Of about 450,000 distinct CDR3 sequences listed, more than 25% are singletons. This chain connects TRBV12-1 to TRBJ2-7. TRBV12-1 is reported as a pseudogene. The sequence came from a male donor with ankylosing spondylitis. Sequencing was performed on blood, either unsorted or a sorted T cell fraction (not recorded which). This CDR3 is CASSFGPKPTEQYF. CDR3 DNA sequence: TGTGCCAGCAGCTTTGGTCCAAAACCCACCGAGCAGTACTTC.